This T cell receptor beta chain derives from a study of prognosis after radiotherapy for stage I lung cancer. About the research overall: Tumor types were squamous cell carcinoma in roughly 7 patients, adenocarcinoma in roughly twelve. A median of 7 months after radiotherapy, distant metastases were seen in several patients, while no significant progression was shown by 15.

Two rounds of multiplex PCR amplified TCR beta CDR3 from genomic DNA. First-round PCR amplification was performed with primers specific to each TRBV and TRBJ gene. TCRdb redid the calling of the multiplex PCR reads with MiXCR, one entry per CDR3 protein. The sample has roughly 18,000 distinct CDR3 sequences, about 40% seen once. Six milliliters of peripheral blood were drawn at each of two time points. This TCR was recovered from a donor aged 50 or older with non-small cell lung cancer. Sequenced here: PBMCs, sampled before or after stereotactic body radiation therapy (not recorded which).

The chain's CDR3 is CASSAGGPNEKLFF. The CDR3 region has the DNA TGTGCCAGCAGTGCAGGGGGCCCTAATGAAAAACTGTTTTTT. The chain has TRBV12-3 or TRBV12-4 and TRBJ1-4; TRBD1 aligns across 8 bases. CDR3 length equals 14 residues. Losses at the gene ends were 5 bases for V and 3 bases for J; bases not matched to a gene: 2.